These T cell receptor beta chains were read from a single sample in a study of TIL therapy for anti-PD-1-resistant metastatic lung cancer. Generated by immunoSEQ multiplex PCR, the TCRdb table keeps only in-frame clones and is missing some. This sample has some 16,000 clones, with roughly 72% found just once. The sample here was blood, taken at baseline. The receptors were gathered from a person aged 25 to 80 with non-small cell lung cancer. CDR3s include the opening cysteine and the closing phenylalanine or tryptophan. The size of a clone is reported for some rows only, either as once, few or many, or as a class for expanded clones.

-	TRBV7-9	TRBJ2-3	CASSLAVALLDTQYF
-	TRBV5-1	TRBJ2-3	CASSLTGVPDTQYF
-	TRBV7-2	TRBJ1-6	CASSSGWVGRGNSPLHF
-	TRBV6-1	TRBJ1-2	CASSEGEEVGGYTF
few	TRBV29-1	TRBJ2-1	CSVSGGGYNEQFF
-	TRBV7-2	TRBJ1-6	CASSLRGAGNSPLHF
once	TRBV5-5	TRBJ1-6	CASSLARTNSPLHF
once	TRBV15	TRBJ1-4	CATSRDSAGEKLFF
-	TRBV5-6	TRBJ1-1	CASSLRTGEWNTEAFF
-	TRBV7-2	TRBJ2-3	CASSKNAGVRTDTQYF
-	TRBV11-2	TRBJ2-1	CASSVERESSYNEQFF
-	TRBV27	TRBJ1-4	CASSLASRDSNEKLFF
-	TRBV7-2	TRBJ2-1	CASSFTSGGAGDEQFF
-	TRBV2	TRBJ1-6	CASSESQFYNSPLHF
-	TRBV19	TRBJ2-7	CASNNGDRGYEQYF
-	TRBV6-5	TRBJ1-4	CASSQRQGRIEKLFF
-	TRBV7-2	TRBJ2-3	CASSLVAGITDTQYF
few	TRBV4-1	TRBJ1-6	CASSSWTEPNSPLHF
-	TRBV19	TRBJ2-5	CASSTGLASSQYF
-	TRBV6-1	TRBJ1-5	CASSAWRESSNQPQHF
-	TRBV29-1	TRBJ2-2	CSVGRDRNTGELFF
-	TRBV7-6	TRBJ2-5	CASQAYEGGGDETQYF
-	TRBV5-6	TRBJ2-5	CASSNTGSGQETQYF
-	TRBV5-8	TRBJ2-7	CASSSTYGLAGGSYEQYF
-	TRBV5-1	TRBJ1-2	CASSRSGSNYGYTF
-	TRBV28	TRBJ1-3	CAGQSSGNTIYF
-	TRBV7-2	TRBJ2-3	CASSNRGRTDTQYF
-	TRBV11-3	TRBJ2-3	CASSKRPGQTDTQYF
-	TRBV4-2	TRBJ2-7	CASSQEGLAGGRYEQYF
-	TRBV30	TRBJ1-6	CASEGPSSYNSPLHF
-	TRBV28	TRBJ2-7	CASSLMAYEQYF
-	TRBV5-4	TRBJ2-1	CASSVGLAGGFNEQFF
-	TRBV19	TRBJ2-7	CASSIGGSAQYF
-	TRBV5-5	TRBJ2-7	CASSWNAYEQYF
-	TRBV11-2	TRBJ1-1	CASSLDRGAGTEAFF
-	TRBV6-6	TRBJ2-5	CASSPTRAQETQYF
-	TRBV27	TRBJ1-6	CASSFRDVNSPLHF
once	TRBV2	TRBJ2-3	CASSGPISTDTQYF
few	TRBV5-1	TRBJ2-1	CATISGSSYNEQFF
-	TRBV13	TRBJ2-7	CASSQRGGVPGEQYF
-	TRBV11-2	TRBJ1-4	CASSLYLGGGVKLFF
few	TRBV28	TRBJ2-1	CASSLGSRRINEQFF
once	TRBV30	TRBJ2-3	CAWRARGITDTQYF
-	TRBV6-5	TRBJ2-1	CASSYSTDRGHNEQFF
-	TRBV7-7	TRBJ2-2	CASSSARRVNTGELFF
-	TRBV5-1	TRBJ2-1	CASSPASGGTSYNEQFF
few	TRBV28	TRBJ1-2	CASLDRTMSYTF
-	TRBV7-3	TRBJ2-5	CASSPGGEETQYF
-	TRBV6-1	TRBJ1-2	CASSEGMGTYGYTF
-	TRBV7-9	TRBJ2-1	CASSSPKASGNEQFF
-	TRBV5-1	TRBJ2-2	CASSRNTGAGELFF